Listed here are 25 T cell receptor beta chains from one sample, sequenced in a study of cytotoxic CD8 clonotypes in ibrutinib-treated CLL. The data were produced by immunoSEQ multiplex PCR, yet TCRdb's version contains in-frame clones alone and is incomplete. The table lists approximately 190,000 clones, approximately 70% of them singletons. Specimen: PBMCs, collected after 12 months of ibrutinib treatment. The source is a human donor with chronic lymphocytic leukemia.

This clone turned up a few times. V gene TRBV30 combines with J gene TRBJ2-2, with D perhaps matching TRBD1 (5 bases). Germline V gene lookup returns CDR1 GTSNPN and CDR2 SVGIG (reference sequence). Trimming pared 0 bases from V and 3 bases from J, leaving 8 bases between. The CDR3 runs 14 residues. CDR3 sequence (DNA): TGTGCCTGGAGTGTAGGACAACACACCGGGGAGCTGTTTTTT. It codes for CAWSVGQHTGELFF.

CDR3 sequence reads: CATSRDLATEAFF. The CDR3 nucleotides read TGTGCCACCAGCAGAGATCTAGCCACTGAAGCTTTCTTT. The chain couples TRBV15 to TRBJ1-1; unclear D gene. The V end lost 0 bases, the J end lost 4 bases, and 6 bases lay between the germline ends. CDR3 length: 13 amino acids. Germline CDR1 LNHNV, CDR2 YYDKDF (reference sequence).

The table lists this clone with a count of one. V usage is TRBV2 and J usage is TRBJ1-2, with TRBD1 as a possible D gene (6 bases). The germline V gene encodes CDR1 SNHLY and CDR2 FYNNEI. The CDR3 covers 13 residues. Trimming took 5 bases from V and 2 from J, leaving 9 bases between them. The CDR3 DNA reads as TGTGCCAGCAGTTTAGGGGGAAACTATGGCTACACCTTC. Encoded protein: CASSLGGNYGYTF.

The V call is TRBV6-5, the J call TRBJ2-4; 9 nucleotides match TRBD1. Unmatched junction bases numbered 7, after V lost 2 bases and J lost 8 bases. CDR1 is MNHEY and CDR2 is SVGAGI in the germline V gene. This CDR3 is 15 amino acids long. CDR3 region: CASSYTQGAGDIQYF. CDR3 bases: TGTGCCAGCAGTTACACACAGGGGGCTGGGGACATTCAGTACTTC.

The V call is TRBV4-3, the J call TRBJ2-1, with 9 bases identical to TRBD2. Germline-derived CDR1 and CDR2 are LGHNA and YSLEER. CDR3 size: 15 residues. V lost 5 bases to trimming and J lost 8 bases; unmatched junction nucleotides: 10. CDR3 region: CASSFNSGRGYEQFF. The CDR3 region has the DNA TGCGCCAGCAGCTTCAATAGCGGGAGAGGATATGAGCAGTTCTTC.

CDR3 sequence reads: CASVDRGREKLFF. In DNA form, the CDR3 reads TGTGCCAGTGTGGACAGGGGTCGTGAAAAACTGTTTTTT. This chain connects TRBV19 to TRBJ1-4, with 9 bases matching TRBD1. V dropped 8 bases and J dropped 7; count of bases not matched to a gene: 5. CDR3 length equals 13 residues. Germline-derived CDR1 and CDR2 are LNHDA and SQIVND (reference sequence).

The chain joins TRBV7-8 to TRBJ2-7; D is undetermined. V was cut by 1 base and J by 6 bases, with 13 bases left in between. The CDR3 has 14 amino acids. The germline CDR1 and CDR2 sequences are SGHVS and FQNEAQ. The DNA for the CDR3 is TGTGCCAGCAGCTTAGTTACGCAGGCCAGCGAGCAGTACTTC. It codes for CASSLVTQASEQYF.

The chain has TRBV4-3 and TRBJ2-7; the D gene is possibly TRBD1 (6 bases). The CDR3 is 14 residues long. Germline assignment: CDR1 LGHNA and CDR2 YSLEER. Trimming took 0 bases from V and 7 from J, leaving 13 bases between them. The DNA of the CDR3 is TGCGCCAGCAGCCAAGATGCCAGGGGTGAAGAGCAGTACTTC. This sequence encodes CASSQDARGEEQYF.

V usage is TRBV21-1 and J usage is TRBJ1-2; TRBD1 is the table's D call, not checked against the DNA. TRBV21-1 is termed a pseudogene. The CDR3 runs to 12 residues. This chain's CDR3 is CARNDRVYGYTF. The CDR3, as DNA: TGTGCCAGGAATGACAGGGTCTATGGCTACACCTTC.

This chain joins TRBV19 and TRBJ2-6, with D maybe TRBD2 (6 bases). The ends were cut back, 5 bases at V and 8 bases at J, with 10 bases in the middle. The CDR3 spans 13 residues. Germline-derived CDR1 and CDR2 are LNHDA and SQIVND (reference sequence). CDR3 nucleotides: TGTGCCAGTAGTCGGGGAGGTCCCAACGTCCTGACTTTC. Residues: CASSRGGPNVLTF.

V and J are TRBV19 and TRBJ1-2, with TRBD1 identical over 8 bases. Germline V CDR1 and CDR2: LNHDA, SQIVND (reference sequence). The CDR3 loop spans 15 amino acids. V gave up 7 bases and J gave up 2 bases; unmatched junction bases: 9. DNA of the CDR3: TGTGCCAGTAAATTAGACAGGGGCGGAAACTATGGCTACACCTTC. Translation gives CASKLDRGGNYGYTF.

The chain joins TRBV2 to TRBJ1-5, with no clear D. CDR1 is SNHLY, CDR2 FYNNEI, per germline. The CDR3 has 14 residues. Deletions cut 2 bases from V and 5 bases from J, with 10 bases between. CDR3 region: CASSESRLDQPQHF. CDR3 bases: TGTGCCAGCAGTGAATCCAGATTAGATCAGCCCCAGCATTTT.

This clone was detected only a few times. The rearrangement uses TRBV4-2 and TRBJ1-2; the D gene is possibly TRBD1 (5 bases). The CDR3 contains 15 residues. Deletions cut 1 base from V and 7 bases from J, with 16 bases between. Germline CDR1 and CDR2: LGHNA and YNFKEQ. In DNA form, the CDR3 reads TGTGCCAGCAGCCAAGCACTCGGGACTGACTTTGGCTACACCTTC. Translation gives CASSQALGTDFGYTF.

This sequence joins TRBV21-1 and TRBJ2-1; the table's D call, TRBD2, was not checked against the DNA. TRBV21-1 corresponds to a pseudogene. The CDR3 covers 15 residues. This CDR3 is CASTDSRDSYNEQFF. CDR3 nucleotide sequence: TGTGCCAGCACCGATTCACGGGACTCCTACAATGAGCAGTTCTTC.

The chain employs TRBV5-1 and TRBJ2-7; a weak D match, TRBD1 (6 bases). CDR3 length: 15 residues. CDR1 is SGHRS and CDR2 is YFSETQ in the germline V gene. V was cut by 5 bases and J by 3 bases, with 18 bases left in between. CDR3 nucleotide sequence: TGCGCCAGCAGGGTTCAGGAAGGGGGTGTCTACGAGCAGTACTTC. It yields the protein CASRVQEGGVYEQYF.

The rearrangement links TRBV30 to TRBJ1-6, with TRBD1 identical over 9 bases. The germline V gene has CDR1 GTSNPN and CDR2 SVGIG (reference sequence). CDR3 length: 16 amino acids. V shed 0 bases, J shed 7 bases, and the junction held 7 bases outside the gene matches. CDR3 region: CAWSVGPGTGNSPLHF. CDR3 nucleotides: TGTGCCTGGAGTGTTGGGCCAGGGACAGGGAATTCACCCCTCCACTTT. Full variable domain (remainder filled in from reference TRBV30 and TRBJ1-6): SQTIHQWPATLVQPVGSPLSLECTVEGTSNPNLYWYRQAAGRGLQLLFYSVGIGQISSEVPQNLSASRPQDRQFILSSKKLLLSDSGFYLCAWSVGPGTGNSPLHFGNGTRLTVT.

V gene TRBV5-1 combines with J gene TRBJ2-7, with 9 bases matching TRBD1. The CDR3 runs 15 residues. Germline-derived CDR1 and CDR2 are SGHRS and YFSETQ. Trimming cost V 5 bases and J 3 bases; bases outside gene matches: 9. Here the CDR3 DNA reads TGCGCCAGCAGTCCCGGACAGGGGAGATTCTACGAGCAGTACTTC. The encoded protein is CASSPGQGRFYEQYF.

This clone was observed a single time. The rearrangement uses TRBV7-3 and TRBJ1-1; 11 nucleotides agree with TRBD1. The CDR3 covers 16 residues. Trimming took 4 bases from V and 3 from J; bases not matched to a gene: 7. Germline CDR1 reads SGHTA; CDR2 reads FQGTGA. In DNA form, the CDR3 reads TGTGCCAGCAGCTCTCGGACAGGGGGCGAGTACACTGAAGCTTTCTTT. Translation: CASSSRTGGEYTEAFF.

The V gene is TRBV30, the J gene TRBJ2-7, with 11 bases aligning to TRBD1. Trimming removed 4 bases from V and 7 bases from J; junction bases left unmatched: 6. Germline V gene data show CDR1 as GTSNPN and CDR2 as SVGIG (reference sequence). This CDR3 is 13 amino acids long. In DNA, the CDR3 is TGTGCCTGGAATAAGGGACAGGGGGTAGAGCAGTACTTC. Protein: CAWNKGQGVEQYF.

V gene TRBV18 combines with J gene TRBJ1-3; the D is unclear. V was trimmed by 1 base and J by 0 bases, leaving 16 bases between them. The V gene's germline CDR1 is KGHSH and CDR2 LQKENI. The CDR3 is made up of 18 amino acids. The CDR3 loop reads CASSPLFARTNSGNTIYF. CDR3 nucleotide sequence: TGTGCCAGCTCACCACTTTTTGCACGGACTAACTCTGGAAACACCATATATTTT.

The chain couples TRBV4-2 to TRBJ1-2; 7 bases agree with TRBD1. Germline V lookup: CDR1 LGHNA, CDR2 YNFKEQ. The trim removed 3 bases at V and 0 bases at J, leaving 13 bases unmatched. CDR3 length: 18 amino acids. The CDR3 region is CASSHAAPSTGTNYGYTF. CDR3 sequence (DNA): TGTGCCAGCAGCCATGCCGCCCCCTCGACAGGGACTAACTATGGCTACACCTTC.

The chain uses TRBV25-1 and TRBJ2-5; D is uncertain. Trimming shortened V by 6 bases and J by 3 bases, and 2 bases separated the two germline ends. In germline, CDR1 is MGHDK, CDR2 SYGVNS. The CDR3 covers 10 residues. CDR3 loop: CASREETQYF. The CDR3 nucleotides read TGTGCCAGCAGGGAAGAGACCCAGTACTTC.

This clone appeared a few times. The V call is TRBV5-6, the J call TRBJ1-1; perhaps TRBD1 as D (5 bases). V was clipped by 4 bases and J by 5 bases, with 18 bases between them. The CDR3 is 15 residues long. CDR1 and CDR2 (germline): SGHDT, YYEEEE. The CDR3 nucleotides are TGTGCCAGCAGCGGGACCGTGGATACCCGGACTGAAGCTTTCTTT. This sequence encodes CASSGTVDTRTEAFF.

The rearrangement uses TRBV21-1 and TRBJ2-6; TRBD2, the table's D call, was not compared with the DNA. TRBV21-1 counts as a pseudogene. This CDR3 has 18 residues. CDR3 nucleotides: TGTGCCAGCAGCGTTAATTCAGCGGGAAAAACCGGGGCCAACGTCCTGACTTTC. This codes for CASSVNSAGKTGANVLTF.

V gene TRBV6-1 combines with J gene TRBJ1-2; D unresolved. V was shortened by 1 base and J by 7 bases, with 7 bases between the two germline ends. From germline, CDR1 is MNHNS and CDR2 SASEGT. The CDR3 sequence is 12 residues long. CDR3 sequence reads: CASSEGKLGYTF. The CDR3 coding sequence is TGTGCCAGCAGTGAAGGGAAACTTGGCTACACCTTC.